This is a list of T cell receptor beta chains from one sample in a study of blood T cell repertoires in COVID-19. Data came from immunoSEQ multiplex PCR; TCRdb stores just in-frame clones and leaves some out. The data contain about 150,000 clones, roughly 90% of them singletons. The sample comprised peripheral blood. Source of these receptors: a woman aged 55-70 years with active or convalescent COVID-19. The CDR3 runs from the conserved cysteine through the conserved F or W. The D gene is left open where the match is weak. Clone size, where shown, is once, few, many, or a class for clones that have expanded.

CDR3nt,CDR3aa,abundance,d_gene,v_gene,j_gene
TGTGCCAGCAGGCCAACGGACAATATTAACTATGGCTACACCTTC,CASRPTDNINYGYTF,NA,NA,TRBV6-5,TRBJ1-2
TGTGCCAGTAGTACTGGGACTAGCGGGGGGGCCGGGGAGCTGTTTTTT,CASSTGTSGGAGELFF,NA,TRBD2,TRBV19,TRBJ2-2
TGTGCCAGAAGCTACCTCCCCCACTCGTACCACGAGCAGTACTTC,CARSYLPHSYHEQYF,NA,NA,TRBV5-3,TRBJ2-7
TGTGCCAGCAGCGTAGAGGACAGGGGGTACACTGAAGCTTTCTTT,CASSVEDRGYTEAFF,NA,TRBD1,TRBV9,TRBJ1-1
TGTGCTAGTGCCCTAATCGGCGGGGGCTCAGATACGCAGTATTTT,CASALIGGGSDTQYF,NA,NA,TRBV12-5,TRBJ2-3
TGTGCCAGCAGCTTATCGGGGGTTTATGGAGATGGCTACACCTTC,CASSLSGVYGDGYTF,NA,NA,TRBV7-6,TRBJ1-2
TGCGCCAGCAGCCAAGAAGGCAGTCAGGTCGATGGCTACACCTTC,CASSQEGSQVDGYTF,once,NA,TRBV4-1,TRBJ1-2
TGTGCCAGCAGCAATAACAGATCCTACGAGCAGTACTTC,CASSNNRSYEQYF,NA,NA,TRBV21-1,TRBJ2-7
TGTGCCAGCAGCCCTAAGGCGGGGGGCGAAAACATTCAGTACTTC,CASSPKAGGENIQYF,NA,TRBD2,TRBV4-2,TRBJ2-4
TGTGCCACCAGCAGAGGTACGGGGGGTCAGCCCCAGCATTTT,CATSRGTGGQPQHF,NA,NA,TRBV15,TRBJ1-5
TGTGCCATCAGTGAGGCGGGGGGCGGAGAGACCCAGTACTTC,CAISEAGGGETQYF,NA,TRBD2,TRBV10-3,TRBJ2-5
TGCAGCGCCTTAACCCGAAGCGGGAACACTGAAGCTTTCTTT,CSALTRSGNTEAFF,NA,NA,TRBV29-1,TRBJ1-1
TGTGCCAGCAGCACCCAAAGAGATTCACCCCTCCACTTT,CASSTQRDSPLHF,NA,NA,TRBV7-2,TRBJ1-6
TGCGCCAGCAGCCCCGAGGGTGTGGCTAATGAAAAACTGTTTTTT,CASSPEGVANEKLFF,NA,NA,TRBV5-1,TRBJ1-4
TGTGCCAGCAGCAGGGCCAGGGGTCCAAATGAAAAACTGTTTTTT,CASSRARGPNEKLFF,NA,NA,TRBV5-4,TRBJ1-4
TGCGCCAGCAGCCAAGCCTCGTCGACTATTTATGGCTACACCTTC,CASSQASSTIYGYTF,once,NA,TRBV4-3,TRBJ1-2
TGTGCCAGTAGTATTAATAGCGGGGGGACCGGGGAGCTGTTTTTT,CASSINSGGTGELFF,NA,TRBD2,TRBV19,TRBJ2-2
TGTGCCAGCACCTACCAAGTAGCGGGGGGGCTCTACGAGCAGTACTTC,CASTYQVAGGLYEQYF,NA,TRBD2,TRBV7-2,TRBJ2-7
TGTGCTAGTGGTTGGACAGACTTACTTAATCAGCCCCAGCATTTT,CASGWTDLLNQPQHF,once,NA,TRBV12-5,TRBJ1-5
TGTGCCAGCAGTTACCAGCGGAACACTGAAGCTTTCTTT,CASSYQRNTEAFF,NA,NA,TRBV6-5,TRBJ1-1
TGTGCCACCGTTAGCGGCTCTGGAAACACCATATATTTT,CATVSGSGNTIYF,NA,NA,TRBV10-3,TRBJ1-3
TGTGCCAGCAGAGTAGCGGGGAACTTAGATACGCAGTATTTT,CASRVAGNLDTQYF,NA,TRBD2,TRBV2,TRBJ2-3
TGTGCCAGCAGCTTACAGGGGTTCAATCAGCCCCAGCATTTT,CASSLQGFNQPQHF,NA,NA,TRBV7-2,TRBJ1-5
TGTGCCAGCAGTGAACAGGGACAGTATGGCTACACCTTC,CASSEQGQYGYTF,few,TRBD1,TRBV25-1,TRBJ1-2
TGTGCGAGTACCGACAGAGCCTACGAGCAGTACTTC,CASTDRAYEQYF,NA,NA,TRBV25-1,TRBJ2-7
TGTGCCAGCAGCCGAGGGACAGACGCCGCATACGAGCAGTACTTC,CASSRGTDAAYEQYF,NA,TRBD1,TRBV6-5,TRBJ2-7
TGTGCCAGCAGTGAATTTGGCGCCAGGATCGTCTATGGCTACACCTTC,CASSEFGARIVYGYTF,few,NA,TRBV25-1,TRBJ1-2
TGCGCCACCAGCCCAGGGGCAAGCATTCAAGGGCTGTTTTTT,CATSPGASIQGLFF,once,NA,TRBV5-1,TRBJ2-2
TGCGCCAGCAGTGATAAGACAGGGGAGTTGGAGACCCAGTACTTC,CASSDKTGELETQYF,NA,TRBD1,TRBV10-1,TRBJ2-5
TGCGCGACTCAGCGGTGGGTCGCTGCGGATCAGCCCCAGCATTTT,CATQRWVAADQPQHF,NA,NA,TRBV4-1,TRBJ1-5
TGTGCCAGCTCAGGAGGAGCGGGGATGAACACTGAAGCTTTCTTT,CASSGGAGMNTEAFF,NA,NA,TRBV27,TRBJ1-1
TGTGCCAGCAGCCATCAGCGCTCTGGAAACACCATATATTTT,CASSHQRSGNTIYF,NA,NA,TRBV14,TRBJ1-3
TGTGCCAGCAGCCAGACAGGGGGAAATACGCAGTATTTT,CASSQTGGNTQYF,NA,TRBD1,TRBV11-2,TRBJ2-3
TGTGCCAGCAGCTTAGGATCAGGGGCCGGCAATCAGCCCCAGCATTTT,CASSLGSGAGNQPQHF,NA,NA,TRBV11-2,TRBJ1-5
TGTGCCACCAGCAGAGAGTTGGGTAGCGGGGGGGCAGAGACCCAGTACTTC,CATSRELGSGGAETQYF,NA,TRBD2,TRBV15,TRBJ2-5
TGTGCCAGCAGCTTAGAGGGCCGTGGGGGGATCTATGGCTACACCTTC,CASSLEGRGGIYGYTF,NA,NA,TRBV11-3,TRBJ1-2
TGTGCCAGTAGGGACAGGAAGAACACTGAAGCTTTCTTT,CASRDRKNTEAFF,NA,TRBD1,TRBV19,TRBJ1-1
TGTGCCAGTAGTGCCACAGGGGGCTCAAGAAACACCATATATTTT,CASSATGGSRNTIYF,NA,TRBD1,TRBV19,TRBJ1-3
TGTGCCATCAGCACCCGACAGGGAGATGGCTACACCTTC,CAISTRQGDGYTF,once,TRBD1,TRBV10-3,TRBJ1-2
TGTGCCAGCAGCGTACTCCCAGATTCACCCCTCCACTTT,CASSVLPDSPLHF,NA,NA,TRBV9,TRBJ1-6
TGTGCCAGCTGCAAGTCGGGACAGGGGGCGGGCGAGCAGTACTTC,CASCKSGQGAGEQYF,once,TRBD1,TRBV6-6,TRBJ2-7